These T cell receptor beta chains were read from a single sample in a study of OX40 agonist ivuxolimab in advanced cancers. Repertoires were generated with immunoSEQ multiplex PCR, while TCRdb's copy carries only in-frame clones and drops some. The table has approximately 60,000 clones, 92% seen once. Sample: CD4+ or CD8+ T cells sorted from blood, taken in a trial of the OX40 agonist ivuxolimab. The receptor set was obtained from an adult with an advanced solid tumor such as melanoma, head and neck, liver or kidney cancer. Both conserved end residues are part of each CDR3. A D gene is named only where the DNA matches it firmly. Not all rows give a size; the values are once, few, many and, for expanded clones, a class.

>TRBV11-2|.|17|TRBD1|TRBJ2-2
TGTGCCAGCGCCAAAACCCCGGGGACAGGGGGCACCGGGGAGCTGTTTTTT
CASAKTPGTGGTGELFF
>TRBV7-8|.|15|.|TRBJ2-7
TGTGCCAGCAGCTTATCCCCGGGGGGCTCTTACGAGCAGTACTTC
CASSLSPGGSYEQYF
>TRBV5-1|few|12|.|TRBJ2-7
TGCGCCAGCAGGAAGACAGCATACGAGCAGTACTTC
CASRKTAYEQYF
>TRBV2|.|14|TRBD1|TRBJ1-2
TGTGCCAGCAGTGAAGTCTCACAGGGGTTTGGCTACACCTTC
CASSEVSQGFGYTF
>TRBV5-4|.|13|.|TRBJ1-5
TGTGCCAGCGCTACGGGTACGGAACAGCCCCAGCATTTT
CASATGTEQPQHF
>TRBV19|.|17|TRBD2|TRBJ2-7
TGTGCCAGTAGGCCGGGGCTAGCGGGAGGGACCCGCCACGAGCAGTACTTC
CASRPGLAGGTRHEQYF
>TRBV5-1|.|16|TRBD2|TRBJ2-1
TGCGCCAGCAGTTCTACAACTAGCGGAGTCTACAATGAGCAGTTCTTC
CASSSTTSGVYNEQFF
>TRBV7-6|.|16|TRBD2|TRBJ2-7
TGTGCCAGCAGCTTAGGGACTAGCGGGAGCTCCTACGAGCAGTACTTC
CASSLGTSGSSYEQYF
>TRBV5-4|.|15|TRBD1|TRBJ2-1
TGTGCCAGCAGCTCCCGGGACAGCTTCTACAATGAGCAGTTCTTC
CASSSRDSFYNEQFF
>TRBV30|.|15|.|TRBJ1-3
TGTGCCTGGAGCTATTCGGGAGGGGCCGGAAACACCATATATTTT
CAWSYSGGAGNTIYF
>TRBV2|.|15|TRBD2|TRBJ2-4
TGTGCCAGCAGGGCCCCTAGCGGGGGGGCAAACATTCAGTACTTC
CASRAPSGGANIQYF
>TRBV2|.|11|.|TRBJ2-1
TGTGCCAGCTTCTTGAACCGTGAGCAGTTCTTC
CASFLNREQFF
>TRBV5-6|.|16|TRBD1|TRBJ1-2
TGTGCCAGCAGCTTGGATCGGACAGGGGTATCCTATGGCTACACCTTC
CASSLDRTGVSYGYTF
>TRBV6-5|.|15|.|TRBJ2-1
TGTGCCAGCAGCCCACAGGAGACCGAATACAATGAGCAGTTCTTC
CASSPQETEYNEQFF
>TRBV7-2|once|13|.|TRBJ2-1
TGTGCCAGCAGCTTAGTCGGTCCGCATGAGCAGTTCTTC
CASSLVGPHEQFF
>TRBV5-1|.|13|.|TRBJ1-1
TGCGCCAGCAGCGGCGGGGCGGGAGGAGAAGCTTTCTTT
CASSGGAGGEAFF
>TRBV18|.|13|.|TRBJ2-3
TGTGCCAGCTCACCAGAGGCAGCAGATACGCAGTATTTT
CASSPEAADTQYF
>TRBV7-6|.|14|TRBD1|TRBJ2-5
TGTGCCAGCAGCCACAGGGGGAACCAAGAGACCCAGTACTTC
CASSHRGNQETQYF
>TRBV5-4|once|14|.|TRBJ1-1
TGTGCCAGCAGCCAAGACCCCAGGCGATCTGAAGCTTTCTTT
CASSQDPRRSEAFF
>TRBV5-6|once|16|.|TRBJ1-4
TGTGCCAGCAGCCTCGGAATATCGGACATTAATGAAAAACTGTTTTTT
CASSLGISDINEKLFF
>TRBV2|once|14|.|TRBJ1-1
TGTGCCAGCAGGACAGGCCCCTTGGGCACTGAAGCTTTCTTT
CASRTGPLGTEAFF
>TRBV5-1|.|17|TRBD2|TRBJ2-3
TGCGCCAGCAGCTGGACTAGCGGGGGGGCTCGCACAGATACGCAGTATTTT
CASSWTSGGARTDTQYF
>TRBV6-6|.|15|TRBD2|TRBJ2-1
TGTGCCAGCAGTGCCCTAGCGGGAGTAGCCAATGAGCAGTTCTTC
CASSALAGVANEQFF
>TRBV10-2|.|15|TRBD1|TRBJ1-6
TGCGCCAGCAGTCCGCAGGGGGCTGATAATTCACCCCTCCACTTT
CASSPQGADNSPLHF
>TRBV6-1|once|14|.|TRBJ1-3
TGTGCCAGCAGAACAGGCCACTCTGGAAACACCATATATTTT
CASRTGHSGNTIYF
>TRBV27|.|16|.|TRBJ1-3
TGTGCCAGCAGTCGCCTACGGGGACGCGGCGACGGCACCATATATTTT
CASSRLRGRGDGTIYF
>TRBV5-1|.|14|.|TRBJ1-4
TGCGCCAGCAGCTTAACTGCAACTAATGAAAAACTGTTTTTT
CASSLTATNEKLFF
>TRBV6-5|.|15|TRBD1|TRBJ1-4
TGTGCCAGCAGTCCCCGGACAGGAGTTAATGAAAAACTGTTTTTT
CASSPRTGVNEKLFF
>TRBV30|.|12|.|TRBJ2-3
TGTGCCTGGAGTGACAGAACAGATACGCAGTATTTT
CAWSDRTDTQYF
>TRBV2|.|13|.|TRBJ1-1
TGTGCCAGCAGTTGGACAGCTAACACTGAAGCTTTCTTT
CASSWTANTEAFF
>TRBV6-6|.|13|.|TRBJ2-3
TGTGCCAGCAGTTACGCGGTGGGAGATACGCAGTATTTT
CASSYAVGDTQYF
>TRBV4-1|.|17|TRBD2|TRBJ2-2
TGCGCCAGCAGCCGCCCGACTAGCGGGAGGGGGACCGGGGAGCTGTTTTTT
CASSRPTSGRGTGELFF
>TRBV6-1|.|15|TRBD1|TRBJ1-5
TGTGCCAGCAGTTTACAGGGGGCAGGCGGACAGCCCCAGCATTTT
CASSLQGAGGQPQHF
>TRBV6-5|few|13|.|TRBJ2-7
TGTGCCAGCACTCCCAATGGGCGCCACGAGCAGTACTTC
CASTPNGRHEQYF
>TRBV13|.|13|TRBD1|TRBJ1-2
TGTGCCAGCAGCTTGAACAGGGGGCTAGGCTACACCTTC
CASSLNRGLGYTF
>TRBV4-1|.|19|.|TRBJ2-2
TGCGCCAGCAGCCAAGATCCTACTCGGGGGGCCGGGAACACCGGGGAGCTGTTTTTT
CASSQDPTRGAGNTGELFF
>TRBV7-9|few|14|TRBD2|TRBJ2-5
TGTGCCAGCAGCTTAACTAGCGGAGGAGAGACCCAGTACTTC
CASSLTSGGETQYF
>TRBV7-6|once|12|.|TRBJ2-2
TGTGCCAGCAGCATTCTAACCGGGGAGCTGTTTTTT
CASSILTGELFF
>TRBV7-8|.|14|.|TRBJ2-2
TGTGCCAGTTTTTCGGGGGCCTACACCGGGGAGCTGTTTTTT
CASFSGAYTGELFF
>TRBV29-1|few|12|.|TRBJ2-2
TGCAGCGTTGCGTGGGGCACCGGGGAGCTGTTTTTT
CSVAWGTGELFF
>TRBV5-1|.|15|TRBD1|TRBJ2-7
TGCGCCAGCAGCTTGACGGGGACAGATTCCTACGAGCAGTACTTC
CASSLTGTDSYEQYF
>TRBV6-5|once|15|.|TRBJ2-6
TGTGCCAGCAGACTCCCCGAGGCTGGGGCCAACGTCCTGACTTTC
CASRLPEAGANVLTF
>TRBV30|.|18|TRBD2|TRBJ2-5
TGTGCCTGGAGTGTTCTAGCGGGAGGGATAAGATGGCAAGAGACCCAGTACTTC
CAWSVLAGGIRWQETQYF
>TRBV11-2|.|17|.|TRBJ2-7
TGTGCCAGCAGCCGCTCTTTTTTAGAGGTTCGTGCCTACGAGCAGTACTTC
CASSRSFLEVRAYEQYF
>TRBV6-1|.|14|.|TRBJ1-3
TGTGCCAGCAGTGTCAGCACTACTGGAAACACCATATATTTT
CASSVSTTGNTIYF